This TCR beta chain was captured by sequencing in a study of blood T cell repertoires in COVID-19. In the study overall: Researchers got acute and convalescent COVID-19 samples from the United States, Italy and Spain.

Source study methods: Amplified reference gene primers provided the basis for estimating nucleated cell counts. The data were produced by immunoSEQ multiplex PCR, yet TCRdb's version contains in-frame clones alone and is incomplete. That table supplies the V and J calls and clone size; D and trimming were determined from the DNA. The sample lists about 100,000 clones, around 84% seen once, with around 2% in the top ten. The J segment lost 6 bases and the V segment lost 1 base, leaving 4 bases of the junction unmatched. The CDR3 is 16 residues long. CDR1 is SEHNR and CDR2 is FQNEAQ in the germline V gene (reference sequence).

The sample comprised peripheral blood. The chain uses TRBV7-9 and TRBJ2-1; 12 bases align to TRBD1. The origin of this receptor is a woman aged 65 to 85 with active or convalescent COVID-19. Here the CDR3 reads CASSLGDRGLGNEQFF. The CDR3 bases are TGTGCCAGCAGCTTAGGGGACAGGGGGCTCGGCAATGAGCAGTTCTTC.